This paragraph reports one T cell receptor (beta chain). V was cut by 5 bases and J by 5 bases, with 9 bases left in between. CDR1 and CDR2 (germline): MGHDK, SYGVNS. The CDR3 runs 12 residues. The data originate from a study of T cells in tuberculosis. Study in general: Sequenced TCRs come from CD1B-GMM tetramer-binding T cells. This South African cohort compared adolescents with or without latent tuberculosis against adults with active tuberculosis.

TCRdb's copy holds only in-frame clones and misses some; the assay was immunoSEQ multiplex PCR. The repertoire holds tens of thousands of clones, with about nine tenths as singletons. Each clinical donor contributed on average roughly 92,000 T cells from unsorted cryopreserved PBMC. This sequence originates from a donor aged 10 to 29 with latent tuberculosis or without tuberculosis infection. Some clones in this sample may be carry-over from other donors' samples. V gene TRBV25-1 combines with J gene TRBJ1-2, with D perhaps TRBD1 (5 bases). Sample: PBMCs. This CDR3 reads CASSLGAYGYTF. In nucleotides, the CDR3 is TGTGCCAGCAGTCTTGGGGCTTATGGCTACACCTTC.